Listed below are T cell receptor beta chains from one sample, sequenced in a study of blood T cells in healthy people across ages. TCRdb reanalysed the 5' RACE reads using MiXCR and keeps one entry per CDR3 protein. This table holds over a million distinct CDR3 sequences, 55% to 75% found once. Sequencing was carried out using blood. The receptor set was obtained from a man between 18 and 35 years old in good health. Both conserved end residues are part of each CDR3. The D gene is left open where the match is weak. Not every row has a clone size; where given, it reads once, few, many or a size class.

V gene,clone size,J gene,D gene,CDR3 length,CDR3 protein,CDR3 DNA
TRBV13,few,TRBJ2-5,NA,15,CASSETDLPRETQYF,TGTGCCAGCAGCGAAACAGATCTTCCTAGAGAGACCCAGTACTTC
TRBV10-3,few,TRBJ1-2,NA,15,CAISESPRASYGYTF,TGTGCCATCAGTGAGTCGCCGAGGGCTAGCTATGGCTACACCTTC
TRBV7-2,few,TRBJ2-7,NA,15,CASSLESSGLYEQYF,TGTGCCAGCAGCTTAGAGTCTTCGGGTCTGTACGAGCAGTACTTC
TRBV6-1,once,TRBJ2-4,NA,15,CASSEAILAKNIQYF,TGTGCCAGCAGTGAAGCAATACTAGCTAAAAACATTCAGTACTTC
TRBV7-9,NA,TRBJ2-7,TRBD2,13,CASSFPAGDEQYF,TGTGCCAGCAGCTTCCCGGCGGGAGACGAGCAGTACTTC
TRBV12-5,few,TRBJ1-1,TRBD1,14,CASGVGTANTEAFF,TGTGCTAGTGGTGTCGGGACAGCGAACACTGAAGCTTTCTTT
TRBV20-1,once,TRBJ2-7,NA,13,CSAMPGQGGEQYF,TGCAGTGCTATGCCAGGACAAGGAGGCGAGCAGTACTTC
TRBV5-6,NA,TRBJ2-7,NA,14,CASSLWYFTYEQYF,TGTGCCAGCAGCTTATGGTACTTTACCTACGAGCAGTACTTC
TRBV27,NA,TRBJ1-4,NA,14,CASSFEGGGKKLFF,TGTGCCAGCAGTTTTGAGGGCGGTGGCAAAAAACTGTTTTTT
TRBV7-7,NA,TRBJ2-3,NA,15,CASSRGRANTYTQYF,TGTGCTAGCAGCAGAGGACGCGCGAACACATATACGCAGTATTTT
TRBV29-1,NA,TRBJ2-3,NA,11,CSVTGADTQYF,TGCAGCGTCACAGGCGCAGATACGCAGTATTTT
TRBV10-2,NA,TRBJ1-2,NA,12,CASSESSHGYTF,TGCGCCAGCAGTGAGTCGTCGCATGGCTACACCTTC
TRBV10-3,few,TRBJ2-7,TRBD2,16,CAISDLGREGPYEQYF,TGTGCCATCAGTGATCTGGGCAGGGAGGGCCCCTACGAGCAGTACTTC
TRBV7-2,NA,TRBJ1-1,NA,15,CASSSSGGLNTEAFF,TGTGCCAGCAGCTCGTCCGGGGGGTTGAACACTGAAGCTTTCTTT
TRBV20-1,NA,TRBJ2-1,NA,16,CSARAARGGSYNEQFF,TGCAGTGCTAGAGCGGCTCGGGGAGGCTCCTACAATGAGCAGTTCTTC
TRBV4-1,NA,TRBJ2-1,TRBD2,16,CASSQDGVTSGGEQFF,TGCGCCAGCAGCCAAGATGGGGTTACTAGCGGCGGTGAGCAGTTCTTC
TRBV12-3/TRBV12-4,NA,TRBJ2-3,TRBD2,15,CASSRTSGESDTQYF,TGTGCCAGCAGCCGGACTAGCGGGGAGTCAGATACGCAGTATTTT
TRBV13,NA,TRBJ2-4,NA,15,CASSSRGLAGNIQYF,TGTGCCAGCAGCTCCAGGGGACTTGCGGGAAACATTCAGTACTTC
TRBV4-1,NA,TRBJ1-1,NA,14,CASSQGIAGTEAFF,TGTGCCAGCAGCCAAGGGATAGCAGGCACTGAAGCTTTCTTT
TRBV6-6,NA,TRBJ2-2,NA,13,CASSPPGFGELFF,TGTGCCAGCAGTCCCCCAGGATTCGGGGAGCTGTTTTTT
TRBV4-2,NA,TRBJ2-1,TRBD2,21,CASSRVATGLAGVGNNNEQFF,TGTGCCAGCAGCCGCGTAGCCACGGGACTAGCGGGAGTGGGTAACAACAATGAGCAGTTCTTC
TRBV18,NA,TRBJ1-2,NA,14,CASSPGRSQHGYTF,TGTGCCAGCTCACCAGGCAGGAGTCAACATGGCTACACCTTC
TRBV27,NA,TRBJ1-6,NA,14,CASRPGPINSPLHF,TGTGCCAGCCGACCGGGCCCGATTAATTCACCCCTCCACTTT
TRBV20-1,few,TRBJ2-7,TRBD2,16,CSATGTSGGPTYEQYF,TGCAGTGCAACCGGGACTAGCGGGGGGCCCACCTACGAGCAGTACTTC
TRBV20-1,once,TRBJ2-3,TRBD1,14,CSARDGTGWDTQYF,TGCAGTGCTAGAGACGGGACAGGGTGGGATACGCAGTATTTT
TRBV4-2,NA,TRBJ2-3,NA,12,CASSQETRSQYF,TGTGCCAGCAGCCAAGAAACTCGTTCGCAGTATTTT
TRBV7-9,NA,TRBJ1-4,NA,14,CASSFGGLSEKLFF,TGTGCCAGCAGCTTCGGCGGTTTAAGTGAAAAACTGTTTTTT
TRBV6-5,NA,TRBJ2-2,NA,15,CASRNPDSNTGELFF,TGTGCCAGCAGAAACCCGGACAGTAACACCGGGGAGCTGTTTTTT
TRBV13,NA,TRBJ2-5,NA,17,CASSLNGGGGREKTQYF,TGTGCCAGCAGCTTAAATGGGGGCGGCGGACGGGAAAAGACCCAGTACTTC
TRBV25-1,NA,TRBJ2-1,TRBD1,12,CASRGQINEQFF,TGTGCCAGCAGGGGACAGATCAATGAGCAGTTCTTC
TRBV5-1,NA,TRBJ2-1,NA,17,CASSWGNRDFPYNEQFF,TGCGCCAGCAGCTGGGGCAACCGGGACTTTCCCTACAATGAGCAGTTCTTC
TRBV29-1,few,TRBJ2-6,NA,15,CSVGGSGSGANVLTF,TGCAGCGTTGGAGGTAGCGGCTCTGGGGCCAACGTCCTGACTTTC
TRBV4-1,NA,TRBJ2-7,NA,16,CASSQEGGSDIYEQYF,TGCGCCAGCAGCCAAGAGGGTGGTTCGGACATCTACGAGCAGTACTTC
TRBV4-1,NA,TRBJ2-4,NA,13,CASSPRTLDIQYF,TGCGCCAGCAGCCCAAGAACGTTGGACATTCAGTACTTC
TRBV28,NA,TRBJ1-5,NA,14,CASSPFRGHQPQHF,TGTGCCAGCAGCCCTTTCAGGGGCCATCAGCCCCAGCATTTT
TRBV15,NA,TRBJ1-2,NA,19,CATSRGSGTPNPIIYGYTF,TGTGCCACCAGCAGAGGGTCCGGGACGCCCAATCCCATTATCTATGGCTACACCTTC
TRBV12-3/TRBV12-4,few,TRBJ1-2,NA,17,CASSLFGSGRDYYGYTF,TGTGCCAGCAGTTTATTTGGGAGTGGCAGGGACTACTATGGCTACACCTTC
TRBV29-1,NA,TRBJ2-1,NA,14,CSVVRGSAYNEQFF,TGCAGCGTTGTCCGTGGGAGTGCCTACAATGAGCAGTTCTTC
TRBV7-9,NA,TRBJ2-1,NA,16,CASNSVVVSGDNEQFF,TGTGCCAGCAACTCAGTGGTGGTTAGCGGAGACAATGAGCAGTTCTTC
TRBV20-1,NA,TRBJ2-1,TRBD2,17,CSARDVLAGPYPNEQFF,TGCAGTGCTAGAGATGTACTAGCGGGCCCATATCCCAATGAGCAGTTCTTC
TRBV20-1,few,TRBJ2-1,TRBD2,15,CSARESGGPTNEQFF,TGCAGTGCTAGAGAAAGCGGGGGCCCAACAAATGAGCAGTTCTTC
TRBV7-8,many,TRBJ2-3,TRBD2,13,CASSFLAGVTQYF,TGTGCCAGCAGCTTCCTAGCGGGGGTGACGCAGTATTTT
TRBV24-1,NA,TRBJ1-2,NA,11,CATSQGDGYTF,TGTGCCACCAGTCAGGGTGATGGCTACACCTTC
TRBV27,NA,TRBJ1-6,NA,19,CASRVRPGGVSPYNSPLHF,TGTGCCAGCAGGGTTCGACCGGGGGGCGTCAGCCCCTATAATTCACCCCTCCACTTT
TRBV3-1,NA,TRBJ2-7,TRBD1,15,CASSLSGDSYYEQYF,TGTGCCAGCAGCCTTAGTGGGGACAGTTACTACGAGCAGTACTTC
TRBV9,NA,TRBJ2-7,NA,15,CASSVGGSNTYEQYF,TGTGCCAGCAGCGTAGGGGGTTCCAATACCTACGAGCAGTACTTC
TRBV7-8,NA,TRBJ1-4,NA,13,CASRGGAGEKLFF,TGTGCCAGCCGAGGGGGGGCGGGTGAAAAACTGTTTTTT
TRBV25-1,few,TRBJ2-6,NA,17,CASSGQPQAYGANVLTF,TGTGCCAGCAGTGGACAACCCCAGGCCTACGGGGCCAACGTCCTGACTTTC
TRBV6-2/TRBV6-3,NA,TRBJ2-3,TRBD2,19,CASSYILLAGGDSTDTQYF,TGTGCCAGCAGTTACATCTTACTAGCGGGGGGAGATAGCACAGATACGCAGTATTTT
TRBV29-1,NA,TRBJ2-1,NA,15,CSVEGGAGGSNEQFF,TGCAGCGTTGAAGGCGGGGCAGGGGGATCCAATGAGCAGTTCTTC
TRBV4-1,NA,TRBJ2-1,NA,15,CASSPRYKSYNEQFF,TGCGCCAGCAGCCCCCGGTACAAGTCCTACAATGAGCAGTTCTTC
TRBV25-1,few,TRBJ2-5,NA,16,CAGGLDSLKSQETQYF,TGTGCCGGGGGACTGGACAGCCTTAAATCCCAAGAGACCCAGTACTTC